Described below is a single T cell receptor (beta chain) sequence and its context. This CDR3 is built from 14 residues. Germline CDR1 ENHRY, CDR2 SYGVKD. The data were obtained in a study of OX40 agonist ivuxolimab in advanced cancers. The table came from immunoSEQ multiplex PCR; TCRdb's copy has only in-frame clones and leaves some out. The data hold tens of thousands of clones, with 75% to 90% observed a single time. The J gene is TRBJ2-5, the V gene TRBV10-3; 8 bases line up with TRBD1. TRBJ2-7 explains the end of the DNA better; the J call may be wrong. This material consisted of CD4+ or CD8+ T cells sorted from blood, taken in a trial of the OX40 agonist ivuxolimab. The sequence was obtained from an adult with an advanced solid tumor such as melanoma, head and neck, liver or kidney cancer. The CDR3 DNA sequence: TGTGCCATCAGCGAAACCGGACAGGGCTACGAGCAGTACTTC. Its translation is CAISETGQGYEQYF.